This T cell receptor beta chain was documented in a study of post-analysis software for immune sequencing data. This clonotype showed up just a few times. What it recognizes is unknown. General study points: The normalized Chao1 diversity of multiple sclerosis patients was significantly lower than that of controls. In patients, about five TRBV segments were more frequent than in controls, with TRBV5-6, TRBV5-1 and TRBV20-1 among them.

Unique molecular identifiers were carried by the TCR beta cDNA libraries. TCRdb used MiXCR to reprocess the PCR reads, holding one entry per CDR3 protein. The sample lists 800,000 to 950,000 distinct CDR3 sequences, about 53% seen once, with approximately 4.4% in the top ten. Germline V gene sequence: CDR1 MDHEN, CDR2 SYDVKM. V was cut by 3 bases and J by 0 bases, with 12 bases left in between. The CDR3 is made up of 15 amino acids. This receptor was obtained from a girl aged 5 to 17 with multiple sclerosis. The chain couples TRBV28 to TRBJ2-7; D is unresolved. The sample comprised blood. The DNA of the CDR3 is TGTGCCAGCAGTTTTCATTCCAGCCTCTCCTACGAGCAGTACTTC. As protein: CASSFHSSLSYEQYF.